This entry lists 13 T cell receptor beta chains sequenced from one sample in a study of T-cell reconstitution after alpha-beta-depleted transplantation in children. Preparation of the TCRbeta library used unique molecular identifiers. MiXCR, applied by TCRdb to the PCR reads, yields one record per CDR3 protein. The table has fewer than 250,000 distinct CDR3 sequences, roughly 15% seen once. Sample: PBMCs, mostly from graft donor cells, taken 360 days after TCRalphabeta/CD19-depleted stem cell transplant. Source of these receptors: a male patient under 10 years old who had a stem cell transplant for acute lymphoblastic leukemia, so the T cells may come from the graft donor.

The V gene is TRBV27, the J gene TRBJ2-7, with 11 nucleotides matching TRBD1. The germline V gene encodes CDR1 MNHEY and CDR2 SMNVEV (reference sequence). This CDR3 contains 14 residues. With 5 bases clipped from V and 6 bases from J, the junction kept 6 bases outside the gene matches. CDR3 residues: CASSAGTGGLEQYF. In DNA, the CDR3 is TGTGCCAGCAGTGCCGGGACAGGGGGGCTCGAGCAGTACTTC.

This clonotype was counted a few times. The chain couples TRBV6-1 to TRBJ2-3; 8 bases match TRBD1. CDR1 MNHNS and CDR2 SASEGT come from the germline V gene. J lost 0 bases, V lost 6 bases, and 8 bases had no gene match. The CDR3 consists of 16 residues. CDR3 bases: TGTGCCAGCAGCAGGGGGCCTTATCCTAGCACAGATACGCAGTATTTT. Translating gives CASSRGPYPSTDTQYF.

The J gene is TRBJ1-1, the V gene TRBV11-2; no firm D call. The CDR3 length is 14 residues. Trimming stripped 7 bases from V and 6 bases from J, with 18 bases between. The germline V gene encodes CDR1 SGHAT and CDR2 FQNNGV. The CDR3: CASTPGAYVAEAFF. In nucleotides, the CDR3 is TGTGCCAGCACCCCGGGAGCTTACGTGGCTGAAGCTTTCTTT.

This clonotype was counted only a few times. The gene calls are TRBV12-3 or TRBV12-4 and TRBJ2-3; D is unresolved. CDR3 size: 13 residues. Trimming removed 2 bases from V and 4 bases from J, with 7 bases in between. The CDR3 DNA follows: TGTGCCAGCAGTTTATTCCGGGCAGATACGCAGTATTTT. It yields the protein CASSLFRADTQYF.

This chain connects TRBV29-1 to TRBJ2-1; D is unresolved. Germline lookup yields CDR1 SQVTM and CDR2 ANQGSEA. The CDR3 spans 14 residues. V lost 6 bases and J 7 bases, leaving 19 bases between the germline ends. For the CDR3, the DNA is TGCAGCGTAAAAAGTCCGGGCTTGGGGAATGAGCAGTTCTTC. Translation: CSVKSPGLGNEQFF.

V gene TRBV3-1 combines with J gene TRBJ1-2; 9 nucleotides agree with TRBD1. Germline CDR1 LGHDT, CDR2 YNNKEL (reference sequence). This CDR3 contains 15 residues. J lost 8 bases, V lost 4 bases, and 11 bases had no gene match. The CDR3 region is CASSRKGQGRDGYTF. In DNA form, the CDR3 reads TGTGCCAGCAGCCGAAAGGGACAGGGTAGGGACGGCTACACCTTC. The entire variable domain, with the rest obtained from reference TRBV3-1 and TRBJ1-2, is as follows: DTAVSQTPKYLVTQMGNDKSIKCEQNLGHDTMYWYKQDSKKFLKIMFSYNNKELIINETVPNRFSPKSPDKAHLNLHINSLELGDSAVYFCASSRKGQGRDGYTFGSGTRLTVV.

The chain recombines TRBV6-5 with TRBJ2-3; a weak D match, TRBD2 (6 bases). The V and J ends lost 2 bases and 0 bases respectively, with 18 bases between them. The germline V gene has CDR1 MNHEY and CDR2 SVGAGI. There are 18 residues in the CDR3. DNA for the CDR3: TGTGCCAGCAGTTACCGAAGGCTTGGGGGGAGTAGCACAGATACGCAGTATTTT. Its translation: CASSYRRLGGSSTDTQYF.

This clonotype occurred once. The rearrangement joins TRBV15 to TRBJ2-5; D gene unclear. The ends were cut back, 0 bases at V and 5 bases at J, with 7 bases in the middle. The CDR3 spans 13 residues. Germline V gene lookup returns CDR1 LNHNV and CDR2 YYDKDF (reference sequence). CDR3 region: CATSRDVLETQYF. Here the CDR3 DNA reads TGTGCCACCAGCAGAGACGTGTTGGAGACCCAGTACTTC.

This sequence joins TRBV27 and TRBJ1-2; maybe TRBD1 (5 bases). With 5 bases removed from V and 3 bases from J, the gap between germline ends came to 16 bases. The CDR3 consists of 15 residues. CDR1 and CDR2 from the germline V gene are MNHEY and SMNVEV (reference sequence). CDR3 sequence (DNA): TGTGCCAGCAGTCTTTCCAGGGAGGATGACTATGGCTACACCTTC. Translation: CASSLSREDDYGYTF.

This clonotype was seen a few times. CDR3 in amino acids: CAISETGGGYTF. The DNA of the CDR3 is TGTGCCATCAGTGAGACGGGGGGCGGCTACACCTTC. V gene TRBV10-3 combines with J gene TRBJ1-2; D possibly corresponds to TRBD1 (6 bases). Deletions cut 2 bases from V and 8 bases from J, with 9 bases between. This CDR3 comprises 12 residues. Per germline, CDR1 ENHRY and CDR2 SYGVKD.

The table lists this clonotype with a few counts. The V and J genes are TRBV7-8 and TRBJ2-7; no reliable D call. The CDR3 loop spans 18 amino acids. Per the germline V gene, CDR1 is SGHVS and CDR2 is FQNEAQ. V lost 5 bases and J 1 base, leaving 24 bases between the germline ends. The CDR3 is CASSPPTPLLLGSYEQYF. DNA of the CDR3: TGTGCCAGCAGCCCCCCAACGCCCTTACTCCTAGGGTCCTACGAGCAGTACTTC.

This clonotype was recorded at least ten times. The CDR3 region is CASSSDGNWYNEQFF. The CDR3 DNA sequence: TGTGCCAGCAGTTCGGACGGAAACTGGTACAATGAGCAGTTCTTC. This chain links TRBV2 with TRBJ2-1, with unresolved D. The CDR3 contains 15 residues. Germline assignment: CDR1 SNHLY and CDR2 FYNNEI. V shed 5 bases and J shed 4 bases, with 15 bases lying between them.

As regards this clonotype: A single base separates this from a much larger clone, so it may be a read error. The V call is TRBV5-6, the J call TRBJ1-6; TRBD1 might be the D (5 bases). The CDR3 contains 15 residues. V was pared by 0 bases and J by 11 bases, with 15 bases between. From germline, CDR1 is SGHDT and CDR2 YYEEEE. The CDR3 protein is CASSLEAGIHTPLHF. The CDR3 DNA reads TGTGCCAGCAGCTTGGAGGCAGGGATCCATACACCCCTCCACTTT.